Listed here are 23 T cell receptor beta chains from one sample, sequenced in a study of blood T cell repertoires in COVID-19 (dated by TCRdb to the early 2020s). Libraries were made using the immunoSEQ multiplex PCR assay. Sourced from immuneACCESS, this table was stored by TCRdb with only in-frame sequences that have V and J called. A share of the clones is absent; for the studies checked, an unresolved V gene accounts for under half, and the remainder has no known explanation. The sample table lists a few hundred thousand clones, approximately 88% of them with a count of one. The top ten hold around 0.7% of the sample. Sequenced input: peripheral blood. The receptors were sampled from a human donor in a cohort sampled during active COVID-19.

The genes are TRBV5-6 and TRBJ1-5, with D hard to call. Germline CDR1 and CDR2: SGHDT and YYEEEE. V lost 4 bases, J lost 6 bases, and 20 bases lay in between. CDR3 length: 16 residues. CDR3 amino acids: CASSLEAEGWSQPQHF. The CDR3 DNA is TGTGCCAGCAGCCTGGAAGCAGAGGGATGGTCTCAGCCCCAGCATTTT.

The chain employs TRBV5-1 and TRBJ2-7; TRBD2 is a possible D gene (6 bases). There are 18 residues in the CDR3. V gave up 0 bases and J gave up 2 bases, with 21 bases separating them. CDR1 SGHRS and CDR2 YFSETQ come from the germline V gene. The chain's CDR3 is CASSLVISGHPTAYEQYF. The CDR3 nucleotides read TGCGCCAGCAGCTTGGTAATTAGCGGCCATCCAACCGCCTACGAGCAGTACTTC.

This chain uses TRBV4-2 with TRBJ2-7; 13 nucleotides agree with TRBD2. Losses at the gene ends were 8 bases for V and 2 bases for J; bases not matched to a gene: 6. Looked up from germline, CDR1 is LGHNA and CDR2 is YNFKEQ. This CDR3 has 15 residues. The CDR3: CASGGLAGAPYEQYF. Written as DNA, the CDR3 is TGTGCCAGCGGCGGACTAGCGGGAGCCCCCTACGAGCAGTACTTC.

The CDR3 DNA reads TGTGCCAGCAGTTACTCGCCGGGGGACACTGAAGCTTTCTTT. This codes for CASSYSPGDTEAFF. The chain employs TRBV6-5 and TRBJ1-1; D is perhaps TRBD1 (5 bases). CDR1 and CDR2 (germline): MNHEY, SVGAGI. The V end lost 0 bases, the J end lost 3 bases, and 8 bases lay between the germline ends. The CDR3 runs 14 residues.

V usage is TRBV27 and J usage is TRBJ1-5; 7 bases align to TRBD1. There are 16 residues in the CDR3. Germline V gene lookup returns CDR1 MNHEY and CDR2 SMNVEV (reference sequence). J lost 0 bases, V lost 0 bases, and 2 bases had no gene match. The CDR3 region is CASSLSGTVSNQPQHF. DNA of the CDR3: TGTGCCAGCAGTTTATCGGGGACAGTTAGCAATCAGCCCCAGCATTTT.

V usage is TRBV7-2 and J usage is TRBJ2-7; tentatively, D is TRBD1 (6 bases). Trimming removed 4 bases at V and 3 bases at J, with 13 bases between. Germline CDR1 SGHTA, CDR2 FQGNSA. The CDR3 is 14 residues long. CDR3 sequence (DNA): TGTGCCAGCAGCTCCCGGACAGCAGGCTACGAGCAGTACTTC. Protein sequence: CASSSRTAGYEQYF.

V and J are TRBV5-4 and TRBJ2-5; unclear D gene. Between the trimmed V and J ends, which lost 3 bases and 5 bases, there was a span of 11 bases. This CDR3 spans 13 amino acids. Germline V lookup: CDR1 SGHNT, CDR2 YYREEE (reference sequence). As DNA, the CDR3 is TGTGCCAGCAGCTCGGATAGCTGGGAGACCCAGTACTTC. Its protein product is CASSSDSWETQYF. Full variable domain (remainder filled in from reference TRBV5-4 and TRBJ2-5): ETGVTQSPTHLIKTRGQQVTLRCSSQSGHNTVSWYQQALGQGPQFIFQYYREEENGRGNFPPRFSGLQFPNYSSELNVNALELDDSALYLCASSSDSWETQYFGPGTRLLVL.

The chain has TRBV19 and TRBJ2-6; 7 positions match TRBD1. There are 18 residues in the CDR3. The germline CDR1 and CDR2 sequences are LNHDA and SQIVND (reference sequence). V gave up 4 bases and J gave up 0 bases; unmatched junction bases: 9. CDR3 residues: CASSSGEGASSGANVLTF. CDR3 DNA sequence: TGTGCCAGTAGTAGCGGAGAGGGGGCAAGCTCTGGGGCCAACGTCCTGACTTTC.

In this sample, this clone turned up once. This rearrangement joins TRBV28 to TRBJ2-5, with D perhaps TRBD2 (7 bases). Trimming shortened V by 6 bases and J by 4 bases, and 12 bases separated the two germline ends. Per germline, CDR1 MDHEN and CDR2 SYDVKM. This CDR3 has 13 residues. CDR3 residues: CASSQGRGETQYF. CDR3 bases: TGTGCCAGCAGCCAGGGGAGGGGAGAGACCCAGTACTTC.

CDR3 protein: CASSQGRTGELFF. As DNA, the CDR3 is TGTGCCAGTTCACAGGGGAGGACCGGGGAGCTGTTTTTT. The V and J genes are TRBV27 and TRBJ2-2; the D gene is possibly TRBD1 (7 bases). The V end was cut by 9 bases, the J end by 5 bases, with 13 bases between. The length of the CDR3 is 13 residues. Looked up from germline, CDR1 is MNHEY and CDR2 is SMNVEV (reference sequence).

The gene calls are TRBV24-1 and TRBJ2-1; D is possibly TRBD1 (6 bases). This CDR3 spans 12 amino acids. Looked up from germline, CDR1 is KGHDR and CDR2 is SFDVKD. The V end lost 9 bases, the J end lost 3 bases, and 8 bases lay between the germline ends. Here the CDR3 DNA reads TGTGCCACCGAGGGGGACTACAATGAGCAGTTCTTC. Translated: CATEGDYNEQFF.

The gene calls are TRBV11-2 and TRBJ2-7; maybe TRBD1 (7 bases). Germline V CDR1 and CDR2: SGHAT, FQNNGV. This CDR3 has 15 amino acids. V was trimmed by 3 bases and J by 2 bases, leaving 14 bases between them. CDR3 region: CASSFGGQSTYEQYF. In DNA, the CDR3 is TGTGCCAGCAGCTTCGGGGGACAGTCAACCTACGAGCAGTACTTC.

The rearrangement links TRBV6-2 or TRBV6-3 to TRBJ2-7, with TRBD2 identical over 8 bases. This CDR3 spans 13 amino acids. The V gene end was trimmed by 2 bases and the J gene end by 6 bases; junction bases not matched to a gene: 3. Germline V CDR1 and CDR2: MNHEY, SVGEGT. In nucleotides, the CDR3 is TGTGCCAGCAGTTACCCCGGGGGGGGCGAGCAGTACTTC. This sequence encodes CASSYPGGGEQYF.

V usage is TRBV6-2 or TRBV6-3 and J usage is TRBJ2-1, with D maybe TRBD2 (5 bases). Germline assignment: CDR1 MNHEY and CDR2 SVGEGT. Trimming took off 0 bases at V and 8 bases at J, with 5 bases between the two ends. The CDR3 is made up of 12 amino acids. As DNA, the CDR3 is TGTGCCAGCAGTTACTCGAGGGATGAGCAGTTCTTC. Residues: CASSYSRDEQFF.

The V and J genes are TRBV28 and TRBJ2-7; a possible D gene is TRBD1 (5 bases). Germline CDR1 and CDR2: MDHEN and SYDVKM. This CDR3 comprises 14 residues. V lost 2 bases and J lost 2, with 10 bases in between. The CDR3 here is CASSLEQDAYEQYF. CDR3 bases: TGTGCCAGCAGTTTAGAACAGGATGCCTACGAGCAGTACTTC.

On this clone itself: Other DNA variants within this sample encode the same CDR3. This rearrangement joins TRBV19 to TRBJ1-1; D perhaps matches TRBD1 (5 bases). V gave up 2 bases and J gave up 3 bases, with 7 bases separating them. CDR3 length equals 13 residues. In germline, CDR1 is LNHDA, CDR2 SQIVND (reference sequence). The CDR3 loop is CASSIRGDTEAFF. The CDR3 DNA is TGTGCCAGTAGTATACGGGGGGACACTGAAGCTTTCTTT.

The CDR3 sequence is CASSLDRLAVPYEQYF. CDR3 coding DNA: TGTGCCAGCAGCTTAGATCGGCTAGCGGTCCCCTACGAGCAGTACTTC. The chain combines TRBV7-9 with TRBJ2-7; TRBD2 matches at 7 bases. The V gene end was trimmed by 1 base and the J gene end by 2 bases; junction bases not matched to a gene: 8. Germline loops: CDR1 SEHNR, CDR2 FQNEAQ (reference sequence). CDR3 length: 16 residues.

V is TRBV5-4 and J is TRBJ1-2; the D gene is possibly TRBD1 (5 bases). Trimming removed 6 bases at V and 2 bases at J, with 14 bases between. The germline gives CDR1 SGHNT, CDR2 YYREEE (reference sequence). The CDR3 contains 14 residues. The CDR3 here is CASTLGGGNYGYTF. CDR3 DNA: TGTGCCAGCACCCTGGGGGGAGGGAACTATGGCTACACCTTC.

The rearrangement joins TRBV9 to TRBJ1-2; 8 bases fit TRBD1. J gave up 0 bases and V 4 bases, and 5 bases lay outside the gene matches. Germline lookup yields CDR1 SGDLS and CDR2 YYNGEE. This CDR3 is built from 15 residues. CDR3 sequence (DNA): TGTGCCAGCAGCTTTGGCAGGGGGCCTAACTATGGCTACACCTTC. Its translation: CASSFGRGPNYGYTF.

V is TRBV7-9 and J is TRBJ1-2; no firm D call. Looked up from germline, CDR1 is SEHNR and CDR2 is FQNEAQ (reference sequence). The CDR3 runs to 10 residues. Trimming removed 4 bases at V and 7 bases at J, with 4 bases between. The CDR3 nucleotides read TGTGCCAGCAGCTCCTTTGGCTACACCTTC. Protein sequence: CASSSFGYTF.

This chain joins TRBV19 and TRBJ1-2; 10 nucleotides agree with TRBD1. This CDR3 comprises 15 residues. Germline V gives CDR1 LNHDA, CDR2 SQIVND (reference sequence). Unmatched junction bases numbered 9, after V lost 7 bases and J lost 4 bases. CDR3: CASTDRGQLPYGYTF. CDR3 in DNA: TGTGCCAGTACCGACAGGGGGCAGCTGCCCTATGGCTACACCTTC.

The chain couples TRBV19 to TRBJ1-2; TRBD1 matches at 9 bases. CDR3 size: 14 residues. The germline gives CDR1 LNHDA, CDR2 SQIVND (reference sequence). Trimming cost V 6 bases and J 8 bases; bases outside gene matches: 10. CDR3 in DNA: TGTGCCAGTAGGATGCCGGGACAGGGTTTCGGCTACACCTTC. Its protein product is CASRMPGQGFGYTF.

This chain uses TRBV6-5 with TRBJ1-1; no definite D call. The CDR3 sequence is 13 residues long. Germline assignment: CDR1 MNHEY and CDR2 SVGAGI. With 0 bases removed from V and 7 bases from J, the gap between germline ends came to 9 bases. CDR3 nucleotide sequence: TGTGCCAGCAGTTACTCGGGAGTTAGTGAAGCTTTCTTT. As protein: CASSYSGVSEAFF.